This T cell receptor (beta chain) was sequenced for a study of shared clonotypes between healthy human individuals. For the study at large: Each donor contributed plates that comprised three CD4 naive, three CD4 memory, two CD8 naive and one CD8 memory. Findings and caveats of the study: Unshared clonotypes carried lower generation probabilities than those common to all four donors. Researchers sampled only blood; tissue repertoires likely differ.

Germline V gene lookup returns CDR1 SGHRS and CDR2 YFSETQ. Losses at the gene ends were 4 bases for V and 9 bases for J; bases not matched to a gene: 9. The CDR3 is made up of 16 amino acids. Authors' analysis steps: There were no quality scores in the junction-only immunoSEQ sequences, so filtering differed. TCRdb keeps only in-frame clones here, not all; method: immunoSEQ multiplex PCR. That table supplies the V and J calls and clone size; D and trimming were determined from the DNA. The profile shows approximately 980,000 clones, around three quarters of them singletons. In the case of this clone: Its matching antigen is unknown.

The origin of this receptor is a man younger than 35 in good health. The V call is TRBV5-1, the J call TRBJ2-1; 14 bases align to TRBD2. Sequenced: memory CD4+ T cells sorted from blood. Subset indicated: CD45RA-negative fraction. This CDR3 is CASSPGTSGSKVEQFF. CDR3 coding DNA: TGCGCCAGCAGCCCTGGGACTAGCGGGAGCAAAGTTGAGCAGTTCTTC.